The 3 T cell receptor beta chains reported below all come from one sample, sequenced in a study of T cell responses to AZD1222 COVID-19 vaccine. Clones were read by immunoSEQ multiplex PCR, and TCRdb kept only the in-frame ones, dropping some. The data show roughly 260,000 clones, approximately 93% seen once. The material sequenced was peripheral blood, taken on day 0 of AZD1222 vaccination. These receptors all stem from an adult in good health.

The V gene is TRBV7-9, the J gene TRBJ1-3; D is perhaps TRBD1 (6 bases). This CDR3 contains 17 residues. From germline, CDR1 is SEHNR and CDR2 FQNEAQ (reference sequence). V shed 2 bases and J shed 1 base, with 15 bases lying between them. In DNA form, the CDR3 reads TGTGCCAGCAGCTTAAATGCCAGGGGATCTTCTGGAAACACCATATATTTT. Translation gives CASSLNARGSSGNTIYF.

The count of this clone is one. The chain combines TRBV28 with TRBJ1-1, with D maybe TRBD1 (5 bases). Looked up from germline, CDR1 is MDHEN and CDR2 is SYDVKM. The CDR3 sequence is 12 residues long. With 5 bases removed from V and 5 bases from J, the gap between germline ends came to 9 bases. CDR3 in amino acids: CASSPQGTEAFF. CDR3 in DNA: TGTGCCAGCAGTCCCCAGGGTACTGAAGCTTTCTTT.

The J gene is TRBJ1-2, the V gene TRBV19, with 10 bases fitting TRBD1. The CDR3 contains 14 residues. V dropped 6 bases and J dropped 0; count of bases not matched to a gene: 1. The germline V gene has CDR1 LNHDA and CDR2 SQIVND (reference sequence). CDR3 bases: TGTGCCAGTAGCGGACAGGGGGCTAACTATGGCTACACCTTC. Translation gives CASSGQGANYGYTF.